This T cell receptor (beta chain) was sequenced in a study of vaccination and CD4 T cells after COVID-19. Background on the study: Two mRNA vaccine doses were given, either BNT162b2 or mRNA-1273.

The Oncomine TCR Beta short-read assay sequenced DNA from cultured CD4+ T cells. TCRdb reprocessed the PCR reads with MiXCR, giving one entry per CDR3 protein. The repertoire includes 15,000 to 16,000 distinct CDR3 sequences, more than 45% of them detected once, and around 15% sits in the top ten. This clonotype was seen a few times. Its antigen is not identified. Treatment denoted: approximately 10-day PBMC culture with coronavirus spike peptide pools or control peptides (ViraFEST assay). V shed 4 bases and J shed 2 bases, with 12 bases lying between them. CDR3 size: 14 residues. Germline CDR1 and CDR2: DFQATT and SNEGSKA (reference sequence).

V and J are TRBV20-1 and TRBJ1-5; D possibly corresponds to TRBD1 (5 bases). The sequence was collected from a human donor who had recovered from COVID-19. The source material was CD4+ T cells from blood, cultured in vitro. CDR3 DNA sequence: TGCAGTGCTACCAACGGGGCCCGCAATCAGCCCCAGCATTTT. Translation: CSATNGARNQPQHF.